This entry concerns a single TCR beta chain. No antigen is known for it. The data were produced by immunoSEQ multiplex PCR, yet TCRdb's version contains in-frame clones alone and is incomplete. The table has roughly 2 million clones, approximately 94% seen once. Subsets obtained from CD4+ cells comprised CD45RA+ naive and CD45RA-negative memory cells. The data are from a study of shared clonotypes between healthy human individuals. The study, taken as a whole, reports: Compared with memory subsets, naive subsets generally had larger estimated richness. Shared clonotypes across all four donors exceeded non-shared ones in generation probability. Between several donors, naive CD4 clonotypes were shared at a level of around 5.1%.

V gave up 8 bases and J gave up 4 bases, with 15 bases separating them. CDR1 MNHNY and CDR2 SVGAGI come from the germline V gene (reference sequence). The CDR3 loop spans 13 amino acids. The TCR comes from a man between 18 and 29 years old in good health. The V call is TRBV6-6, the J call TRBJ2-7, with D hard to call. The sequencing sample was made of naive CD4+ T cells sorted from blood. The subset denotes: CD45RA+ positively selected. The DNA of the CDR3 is TGTGCCAGCTCACGCGACTCCATGTACGAGCAGTACTTC. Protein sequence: CASSRDSMYEQYF.